The clone carrying this TCR beta chain was seen only a few times. Antigen specificity is unknown. The sample originates from a study of T cell repertoires in cytomegalovirus infection. Overall study context: CMV infection together with matching HLA type was indicated by public TCR beta signatures.

TCRdb used MiXCR to reprocess the reads, holding one entry per CDR3 protein. The sample holds 200,000 to 250,000 distinct CDR3 sequences, about 20% seen once. The V gene end was trimmed by 6 bases and the J gene end by 8 bases; junction bases not matched to a gene: 5. Germline CDR1 reads MNHNS; CDR2 reads SASEGT. The CDR3 length is 13 residues. Study-level points and caveats: In two of eight donors, the top clonotype was HLA-C-restricted CMV-specific. Adding up the frequency of public TCR beta families identified people who carried CMV plus the relevant HLA.

This TCR was recovered from a human donor in good health (CMV status not recorded). Some clones in this sample may be carry-over from other donors' samples. The V and J genes are TRBV6-1 and TRBJ1-2; 11 positions agree with TRBD1. Specimen: CD8+ T cells from PBMCs. CDR3 DNA sequence: TGTGCCAGCAGGACCGGGACAGGGGGAGGCTACACCTTC. As protein: CASRTGTGGGYTF.